The sequence of this TCR beta chain was determined in a study of blood T cell dynamics during melanoma immunotherapy. Looking at the study overall: Patients with metastatic melanoma got pembrolizumab or nivolumab-ipilimumab as first-line care. Study-wide points: It remained unknown if the driving T cell clones were melanoma-specific.

On this clone: Its matching antigen is unknown.

DNA loading was fixed at 350 to 450 ng for all bulk PBMC samples. The protocol was immunoSEQ multiplex PCR, while the TCRdb copy is restricted to in-frame clones and leaves out a portion. Of 25,000 to 35,000 clones in the sample, around 80% are singletons; the top ten hold about a tenth. Time point reported: week 3, after first cycle of checkpoint inhibitor. Sampling occurred pretreatment (T0) and at week 3 (W3), after cycle one of checkpoint blockade. The CDR3 runs to 18 residues. V was clipped by 0 bases and J by 3 bases, with 20 bases between them. Germline V gives CDR1 LGHNA, CDR2 YSLEER. This clonotype was obtained from a human donor with melanoma. The chain uses TRBV4-3 and TRBJ1-2; tentatively, D is TRBD1 (5 bases). The sample was blood, taken from a patient treated with checkpoint blockade. The CDR3 nucleotides are TGCGCCAGCAGCCAAGATTCGACGGGGCAGGGCGGTTACTATGGCTACACCTTC. It is translated as CASSQDSTGQGGYYGYTF.